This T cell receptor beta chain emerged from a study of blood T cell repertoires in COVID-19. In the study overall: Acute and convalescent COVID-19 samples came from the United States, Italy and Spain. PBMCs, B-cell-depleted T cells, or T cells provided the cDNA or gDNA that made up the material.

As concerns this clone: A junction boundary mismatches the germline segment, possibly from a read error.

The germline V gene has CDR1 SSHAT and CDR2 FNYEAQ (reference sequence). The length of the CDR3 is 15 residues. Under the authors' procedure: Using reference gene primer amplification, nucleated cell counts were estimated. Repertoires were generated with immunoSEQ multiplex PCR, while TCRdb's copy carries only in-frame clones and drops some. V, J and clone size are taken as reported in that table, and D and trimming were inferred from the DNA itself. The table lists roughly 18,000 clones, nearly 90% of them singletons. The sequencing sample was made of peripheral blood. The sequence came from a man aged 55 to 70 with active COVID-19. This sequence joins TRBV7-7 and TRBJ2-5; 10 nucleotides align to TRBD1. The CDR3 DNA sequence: TGTGCTAGCAGCGCATCCGGGACAGGGGAAGAGACCCAGTACTTC. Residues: CASSASGTGEETQYF. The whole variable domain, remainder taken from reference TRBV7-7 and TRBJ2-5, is GAGVSQSPRYKVTKRGQDVTLRCDPISSHATLYWYQQALGQGPEFLTYFNYEAQPDKSGLPSDRFSAERPEGSISTLTIQRTEQRDSAMYRCASSASGTGEETQYFGPGTRLLVL.